This T cell receptor (beta chain) originates from a study of regulatory T cells in long-lasting Graves disease. This clonotype showed up many times. Antigen specificity is unknown. Arm-PCR of CDR3 regions and iRepertoire HTBI primers were used to build TCR beta libraries. TCRdb ran MiXCR on the multiplex PCR reads and lists one entry per CDR3 protein. The sample consists of 350,000 to 500,000 distinct CDR3 sequences, around 20% of them appearing once. The CDR3 has 14 amino acids. Germline CDR1 and CDR2: MNHNS and SASEGT. Trimming at V came to 5 bases and at J to 4 bases, leaving 7 bases not matched to a gene. The sample's time point: persistent/refractory GD, antithyroid drugs over 5 years with positive TRAb. From PBMCs, RNA was extracted and then used to make the TCR library. Study observations and caveats: Persistent disease was characterized by preferential usage of TRBV28, TRBJ1-2 and TRBJ2-5.

This sequence joins TRBV6-1 and TRBJ1-1; the match to TRBD1 covers 7 bases. The receptor's source is a female donor with Graves disease. The input for sequencing was peripheral blood mononuclear cells (PBMCs), taken when the disease was refractory, from a patient treated with antithyroid drugs. The CDR3 coding sequence is TGTGCCAGCAGTAGACAGGGTGCGGGCACTGAAGCTTTCTTT. Translated, it gives CASSRQGAGTEAFF.